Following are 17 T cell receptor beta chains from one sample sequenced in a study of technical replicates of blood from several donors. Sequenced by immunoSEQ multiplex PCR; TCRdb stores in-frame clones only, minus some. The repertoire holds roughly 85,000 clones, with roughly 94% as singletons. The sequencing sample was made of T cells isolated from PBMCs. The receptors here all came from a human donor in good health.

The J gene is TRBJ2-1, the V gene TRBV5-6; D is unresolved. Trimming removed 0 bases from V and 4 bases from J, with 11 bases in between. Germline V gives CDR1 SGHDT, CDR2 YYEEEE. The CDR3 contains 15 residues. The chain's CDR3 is CASSLAGYTYNEQFF. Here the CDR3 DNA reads TGTGCCAGCAGCTTGGCAGGTTACACTTACAATGAGCAGTTCTTC.

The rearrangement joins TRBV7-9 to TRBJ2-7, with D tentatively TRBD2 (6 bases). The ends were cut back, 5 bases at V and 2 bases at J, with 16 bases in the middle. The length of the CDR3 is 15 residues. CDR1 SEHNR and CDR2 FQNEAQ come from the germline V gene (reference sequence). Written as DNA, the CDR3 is TGTGCCAGCAGCCCGCCGGGGCGGGATACCTACGAGCAGTACTTC. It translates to CASSPPGRDTYEQYF.

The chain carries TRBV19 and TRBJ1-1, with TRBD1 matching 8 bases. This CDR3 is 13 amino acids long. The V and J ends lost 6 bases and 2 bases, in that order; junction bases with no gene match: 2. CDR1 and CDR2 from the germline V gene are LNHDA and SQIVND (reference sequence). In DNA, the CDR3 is TGTGCCAGTAGAGGACAGGGCAACACTGAAGCTTTCTTT. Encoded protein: CASRGQGNTEAFF.

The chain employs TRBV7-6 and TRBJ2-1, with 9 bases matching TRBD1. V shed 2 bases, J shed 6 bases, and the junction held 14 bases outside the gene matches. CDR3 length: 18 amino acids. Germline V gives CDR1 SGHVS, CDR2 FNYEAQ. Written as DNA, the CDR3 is TGTGCCAGCAGCTTAAATCGGGCCGGGACAGGGTTCCTCAATGAGCAGTTCTTC. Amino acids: CASSLNRAGTGFLNEQFF.

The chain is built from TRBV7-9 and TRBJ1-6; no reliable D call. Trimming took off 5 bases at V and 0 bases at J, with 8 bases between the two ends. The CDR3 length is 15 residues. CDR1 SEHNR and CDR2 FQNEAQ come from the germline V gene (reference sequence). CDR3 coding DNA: TGTGCCAGCAGCCCGCCGAGCTCCTATAATTCACCCCTCCACTTT. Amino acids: CASSPPSSYNSPLHF. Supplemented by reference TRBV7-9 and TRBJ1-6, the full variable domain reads DTGVSQNPRHKITKRGQNVTFRCDPISEHNRLYWYRQTLGQGPEFLTYFQNEAQLEKSRLLSDRFSAERPKGSFSTLEIQRTEQGDSAMYLCASSPPSSYNSPLHFGNGTRLTVT.

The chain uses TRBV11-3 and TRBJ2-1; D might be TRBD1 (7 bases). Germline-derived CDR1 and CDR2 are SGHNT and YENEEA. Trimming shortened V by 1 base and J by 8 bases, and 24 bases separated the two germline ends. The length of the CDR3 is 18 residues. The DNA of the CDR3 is TGTGCCAGCAGCTTAGCCGATCGGAGGGACAGATTTTTTTATGAGCAGTTCTTC. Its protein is CASSLADRRDRFFYEQFF.

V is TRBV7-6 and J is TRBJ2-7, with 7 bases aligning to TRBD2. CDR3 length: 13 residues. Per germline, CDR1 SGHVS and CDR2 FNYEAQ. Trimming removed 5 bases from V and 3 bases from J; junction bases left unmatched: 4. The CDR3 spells CASSTREVYEQYF. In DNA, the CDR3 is TGTGCCAGCAGCACCCGGGAGGTCTACGAGCAGTACTTC.

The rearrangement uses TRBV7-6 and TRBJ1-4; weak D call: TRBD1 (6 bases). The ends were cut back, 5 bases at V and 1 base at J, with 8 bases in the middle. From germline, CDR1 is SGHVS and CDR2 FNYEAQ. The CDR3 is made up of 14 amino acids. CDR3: CASSATGTNEKLFF. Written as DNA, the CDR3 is TGTGCCAGCAGCGCGACAGGAACTAATGAAAAACTGTTTTTT.

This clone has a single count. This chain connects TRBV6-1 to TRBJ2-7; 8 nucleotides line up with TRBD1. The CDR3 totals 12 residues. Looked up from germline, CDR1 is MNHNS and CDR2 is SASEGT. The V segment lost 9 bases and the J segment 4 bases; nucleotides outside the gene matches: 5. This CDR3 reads CARGQDPYEQYF. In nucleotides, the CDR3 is TGTGCCAGGGGACAGGACCCATACGAGCAGTACTTC.

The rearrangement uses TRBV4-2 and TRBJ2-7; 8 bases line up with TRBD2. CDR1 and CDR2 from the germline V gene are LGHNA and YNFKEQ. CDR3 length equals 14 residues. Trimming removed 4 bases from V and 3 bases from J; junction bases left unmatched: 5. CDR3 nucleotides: TGTGCCAGCAGCCGGGAGGGACTAGGCTACGAGCAGTACTTC. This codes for CASSREGLGYEQYF.

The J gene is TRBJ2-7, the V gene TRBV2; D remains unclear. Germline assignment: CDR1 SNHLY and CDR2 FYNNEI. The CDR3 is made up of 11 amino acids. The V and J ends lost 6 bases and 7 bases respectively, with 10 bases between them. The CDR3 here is CASSINGEQYF. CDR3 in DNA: TGTGCCAGCAGCATCAACGGGGAGCAGTACTTC. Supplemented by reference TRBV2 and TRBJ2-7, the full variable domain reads EPEVTQTPSHQVTQMGQEVILRCVPISNHLYFYWYRQILGQKVEFLVSFYNNEISEKSEIFDDQFSVERPDGSNFTLKIRSTKLEDSAMYFCASSINGEQYFGPGTRLTVT.

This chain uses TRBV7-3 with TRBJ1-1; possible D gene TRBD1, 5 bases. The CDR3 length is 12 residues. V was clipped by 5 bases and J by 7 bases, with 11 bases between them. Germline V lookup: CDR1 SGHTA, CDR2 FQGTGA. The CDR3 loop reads CASSLGQGEAFF. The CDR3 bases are TGTGCCAGCAGCCTCGGGCAGGGTGAAGCTTTCTTT.

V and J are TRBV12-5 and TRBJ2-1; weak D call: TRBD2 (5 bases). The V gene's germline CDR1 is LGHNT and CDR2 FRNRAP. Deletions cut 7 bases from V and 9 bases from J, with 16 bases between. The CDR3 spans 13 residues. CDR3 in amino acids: CASAHGGPIEQFF. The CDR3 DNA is TGTGCTAGTGCACATGGCGGGCCAATTGAGCAGTTCTTC. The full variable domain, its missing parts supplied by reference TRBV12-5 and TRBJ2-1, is DARVTQTPRHKVTEMGQEVTMRCQPILGHNTVFWYRQTMMQGLELLAYFRNRAPLDDSGMPKDRFSAEMPDATLATLKIQPSEPRDSAVYFCASAHGGPIEQFFGPGTRLTVL.

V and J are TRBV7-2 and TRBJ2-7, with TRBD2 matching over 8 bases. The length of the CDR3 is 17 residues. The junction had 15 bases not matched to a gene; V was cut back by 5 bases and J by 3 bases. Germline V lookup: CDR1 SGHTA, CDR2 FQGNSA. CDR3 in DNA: TGTGCCAGCAGCCTTTCTGGCGGGGGGCCCCAGAGCTACGAGCAGTACTTC. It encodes CASSLSGGGPQSYEQYF.

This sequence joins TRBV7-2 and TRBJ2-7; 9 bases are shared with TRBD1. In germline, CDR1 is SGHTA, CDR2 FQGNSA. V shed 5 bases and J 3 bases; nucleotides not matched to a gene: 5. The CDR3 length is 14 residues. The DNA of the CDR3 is TGTGCCAGCAGCCCCGGGACAGGGTACTACGAGCAGTACTTC. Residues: CASSPGTGYYEQYF. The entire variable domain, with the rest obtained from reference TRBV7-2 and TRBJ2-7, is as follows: GAGVSQSPSNKVTEKGKDVELRCDPISGHTALYWYRQSLGQGLEFLIYFQGNSAPDKSGLPSDRFSAERTGGSVSTLTIQRTQQEDSAVYLCASSPGTGYYEQYFGPGTRLTVT.

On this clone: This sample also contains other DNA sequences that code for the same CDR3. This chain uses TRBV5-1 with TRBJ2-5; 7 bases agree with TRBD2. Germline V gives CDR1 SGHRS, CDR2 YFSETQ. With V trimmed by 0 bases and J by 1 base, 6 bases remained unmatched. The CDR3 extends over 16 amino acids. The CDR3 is CASSLAGGGGQETQYF. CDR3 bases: TGCGCCAGCAGCTTGGCCGGTGGGGGGGGCCAAGAGACCCAGTACTTC.

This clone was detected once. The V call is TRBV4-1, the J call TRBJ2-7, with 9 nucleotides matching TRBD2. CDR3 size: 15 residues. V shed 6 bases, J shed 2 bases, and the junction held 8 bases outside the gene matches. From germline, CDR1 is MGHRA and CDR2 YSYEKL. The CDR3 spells CASRKRAGGAYEQYF. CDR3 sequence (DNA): TGCGCCAGCAGAAAACGAGCGGGGGGCGCCTACGAGCAGTACTTC.